This is a list of T cell receptor beta chains from one sample in a study of blood T cell repertoires in COVID-19. TCRdb's copy holds only in-frame clones and misses some; the assay was immunoSEQ multiplex PCR. This table holds 350,000 to 400,000 clones, almost 90% found once. Sequencing was carried out using peripheral blood. The source of these receptors is a man aged 18 to 29 with active or convalescent COVID-19. Each CDR3 is given with its conserved first and last residue.

J gene,V gene,CDR3 protein
TRBJ1-5,TRBV23-1,CASSQSPGFWGEQSQPQHF
TRBJ2-7,TRBV5-8,CASIDLNDLYEQYF
TRBJ2-2,TRBV24-1,CATRTSGGSTGELFF
TRBJ2-7,TRBV9,CASSFPGSPNEQYF
TRBJ1-2,TRBV30,CAWRTRVGDYGYTF
TRBJ2-6,TRBV6-5,CASISSGANVLTF
TRBJ2-7,TRBV6-6,CASSKGQAYEQYF
TRBJ2-7,TRBV28,CASSLSTGSSYEQYF
TRBJ2-3,TRBV28,CASNNRLAGAGDTQYF
TRBJ1-2,TRBV28,CASSLTGRIAYGYTF
TRBJ1-1,TRBV7-2,CASNPRWGGGTEAFF
TRBJ2-2,TRBV27,CASMLLAGGRTGELFF
TRBJ1-4,TRBV7-8,CASRFSRGRGGATNEKLFF
TRBJ2-7,TRBV11-2,CASSSTSGGAASEQYF
TRBJ1-2,TRBV5-1,CASRETPRRSYGYTF
TRBJ1-2,TRBV19,CASRQTGTGTGVYYGYTF
TRBJ1-5,TRBV4-3,CASSQDRGDQPQHF
TRBJ2-7,TRBV7-8,CASSSGGLAVLEQYF
TRBJ2-1,TRBV10-3,CANHPGPGQGLVEQFF
TRBJ2-7,TRBV6-2/TRBV6-3,CASSRRGEQYF
TRBJ1-3,TRBV9,CASSVGTGHLSGNTIYF
TRBJ2-3,TRBV4-2,CASSRKEGATDTQYF
TRBJ1-6,TRBV28,CASSFLIVDRRNSPLHF
TRBJ2-7,TRBV12-5,CASERGSYEQYF
TRBJ1-1,TRBV21-1,CASSKDRVPWGRGYTEAFF
TRBJ1-5,TRBV6-5,CASRTTGGNQPQHF
TRBJ1-2,TRBV4-1,CASSQVGGGHYGYTF
TRBJ2-7,TRBV7-9,CASSLAGSGEQYF
TRBJ2-1,TRBV28,CASSTDRRGFNYNEQFF
TRBJ1-2,TRBV7-9,CASSLAGGDGYTF
TRBJ2-7,TRBV28,CASSSHRSSGGSGGSYEQYF
TRBJ2-2,TRBV14,CASSFGLAGVGTGELFF
TRBJ2-1,TRBV6-4,CASSDSPGNEQFF
TRBJ2-7,TRBV27,CASSLDRSYEQYF
TRBJ2-7,TRBV27,CASSTSGSYEQYF
TRBJ2-7,TRBV29-1,CSVVLQGRSYEQYF
TRBJ2-7,TRBV5-1,CASSFGTRGAYEQYF
TRBJ2-2,TRBV6-2/TRBV6-3,CASSYSQGLDTGELFF
TRBJ1-1,TRBV7-3,CASSTSGQVTEAFF
TRBJ1-1,TRBV18,CASSRRTGGPTEAFF
TRBJ1-5,TRBV7-8,CASSSEQGAHQPQHF
TRBJ2-3,TRBV7-3,CASSPRGSGGISTDTQYF
TRBJ2-2,TRBV28,CASTSSHTGELFF